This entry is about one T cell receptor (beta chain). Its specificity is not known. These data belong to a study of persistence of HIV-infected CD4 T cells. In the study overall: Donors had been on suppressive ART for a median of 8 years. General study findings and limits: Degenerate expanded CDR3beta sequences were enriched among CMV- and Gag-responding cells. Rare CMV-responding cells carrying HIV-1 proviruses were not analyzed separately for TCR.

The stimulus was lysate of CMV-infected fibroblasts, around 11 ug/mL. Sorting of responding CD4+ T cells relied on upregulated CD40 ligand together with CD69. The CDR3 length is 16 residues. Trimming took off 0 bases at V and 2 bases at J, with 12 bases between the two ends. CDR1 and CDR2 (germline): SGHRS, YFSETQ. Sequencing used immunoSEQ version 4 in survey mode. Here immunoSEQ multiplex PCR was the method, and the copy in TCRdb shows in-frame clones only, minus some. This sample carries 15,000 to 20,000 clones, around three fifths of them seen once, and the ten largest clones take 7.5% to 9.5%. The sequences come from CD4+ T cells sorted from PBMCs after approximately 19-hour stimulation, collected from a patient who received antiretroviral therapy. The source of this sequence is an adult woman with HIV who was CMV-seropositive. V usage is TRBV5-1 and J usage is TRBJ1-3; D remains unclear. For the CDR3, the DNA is TGCGCCAGCAGCTTGGGTGCAGTACAGCCTGGAAACACCATATATTTT. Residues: CASSLGAVQPGNTIYF.